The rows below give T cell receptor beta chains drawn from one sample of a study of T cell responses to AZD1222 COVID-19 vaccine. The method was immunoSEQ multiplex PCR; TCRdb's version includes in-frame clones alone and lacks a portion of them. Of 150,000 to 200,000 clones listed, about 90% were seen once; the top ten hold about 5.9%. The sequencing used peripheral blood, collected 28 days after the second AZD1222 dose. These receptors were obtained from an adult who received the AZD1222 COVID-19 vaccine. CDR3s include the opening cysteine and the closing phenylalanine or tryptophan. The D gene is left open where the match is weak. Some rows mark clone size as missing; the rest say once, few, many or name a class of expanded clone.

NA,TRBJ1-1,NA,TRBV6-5,TGTGCCAGCAGTTACTCGAAACCGTTTACGGGATCTGAAGCTTTCTTT,CASSYSKPFTGSEAFF
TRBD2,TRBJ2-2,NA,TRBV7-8,TGTGCCAGCAGCCCCTATCGACTAGCGGGAGGGGGGGAAACCGGGGAGCTGTTTTTT,CASSPYRLAGGGETGELFF
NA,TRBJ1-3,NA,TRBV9,TGTGCCAGCAGCGTGGAAGGTTACGGCATCTCTGGAAACACCATATATTTT,CASSVEGYGISGNTIYF
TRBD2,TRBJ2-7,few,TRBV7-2,TGTGCCAGCAGCTTAGGGCCTAGCGGGACCCCCTACGAGCAGTACTTC,CASSLGPSGTPYEQYF
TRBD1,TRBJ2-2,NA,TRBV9,TGTGCCAGCCGCGGACAGGCGAACACCGGGGAGCTGTTTTTT,CASRGQANTGELFF
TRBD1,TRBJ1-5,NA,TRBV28,TGTGCCAGCAGTCACTACCCGCCGGGACAGGGTATAGATCAGCCCCAGCATTTT,CASSHYPPGQGIDQPQHF
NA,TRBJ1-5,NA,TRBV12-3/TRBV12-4,TGTGCCAGCAGTTTGCGGCTAAATCAGCCCCAGCATTTT,CASSLRLNQPQHF
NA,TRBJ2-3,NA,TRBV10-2,TGCGCCAGCAGTGATTCCACTAGGGCAGATACGCAGTATTTT,CASSDSTRADTQYF
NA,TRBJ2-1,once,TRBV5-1,TGCGCCAGCAGCCCCGGGGTGGGGGCGAAGGAGCAGTTCTTC,CASSPGVGAKEQFF
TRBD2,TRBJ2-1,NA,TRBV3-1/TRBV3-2,TGTGCCAGCACCCAAAAGGGTCAGGGACTAAATGAGCAGTTCTTC,CASTQKGQGLNEQFF
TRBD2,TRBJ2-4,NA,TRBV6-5,TGTGCCAGCAGTTCGGGACTAGCGGGAAGAGACATTCAGTACTTC,CASSSGLAGRDIQYF
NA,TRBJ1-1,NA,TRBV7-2,TGTGCCAGCGTACCCCAGGGAAACACTGAAGCTTTCTTT,CASVPQGNTEAFF
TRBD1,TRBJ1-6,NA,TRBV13,TGTGCCAGCAGCTCCAGGGACAGTTTGTCACCCCTCCACTTT,CASSSRDSLSPLHF
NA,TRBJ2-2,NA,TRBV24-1,TGTGCCACCAGTGATTCGGAAGGGGTGGGCACCGGGGAGCTGTTTTTT,CATSDSEGVGTGELFF
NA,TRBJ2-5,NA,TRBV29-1,TGCAGCGTTGGGGGTGGGGAGACCCAGTACTTC,CSVGGGETQYF
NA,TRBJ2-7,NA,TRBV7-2,TGTGCCAGCAGCTTAGCGCGGCAGTCCAGGGGCGAGCAGTACTTC,CASSLARQSRGEQYF
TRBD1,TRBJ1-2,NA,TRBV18,TGTGCCAGCGACTCGGGACAGAACTATGGCTACACCTTC,CASDSGQNYGYTF
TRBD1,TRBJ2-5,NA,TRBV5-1,TGCGCCAGCAGCGTATCCGGGACAGGGGGGAAGACCCAGTACTTC,CASSVSGTGGKTQYF
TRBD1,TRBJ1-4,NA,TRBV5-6,TGTGCCAGCAGCCGGGACAGGGGGCGCGGAAGTGAAAAACTGTTTTTT,CASSRDRGRGSEKLFF
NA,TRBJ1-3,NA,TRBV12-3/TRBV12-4,TGTGCCAGCTCTAGGGACTCTGGAAACACCATATATTTT,CASSRDSGNTIYF
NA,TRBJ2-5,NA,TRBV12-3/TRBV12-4,TGTGCCAGCAGCCTGACGGAAGAGACCCAGTACTTC,CASSLTEETQYF
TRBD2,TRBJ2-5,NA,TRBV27,TGTGCCAGCAGTCCGGGGGGTAGGGTTGAGACCCAGTACTTC,CASSPGGRVETQYF
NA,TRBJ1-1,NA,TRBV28,TGTGCCAGCAGTTCCCCGACCGCAGGGAACACTGAAGCTTTCTTT,CASSSPTAGNTEAFF
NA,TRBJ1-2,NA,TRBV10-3,TGTGCCATCAGTGAGCCCCGAAACGCAGAGTATGGCTACACCTTC,CAISEPRNAEYGYTF
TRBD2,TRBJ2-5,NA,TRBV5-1,TGCGCCAGCAGCTTGGCCTTACTAGCGGGAGAGACCCAGTACTTC,CASSLALLAGETQYF
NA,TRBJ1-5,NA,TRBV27,TGTGCCAACCAACTCCGTGTCCATCCCCCCAATCAGCCCCAGCATTTT,CANQLRVHPPNQPQHF
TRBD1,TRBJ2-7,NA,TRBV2,TGTGCCAGCAGTGGAGAAGGGACAGGGGTATTCTACGAGCAGTACTTC,CASSGEGTGVFYEQYF
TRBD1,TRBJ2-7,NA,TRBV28,TGTGCCAGCAGTTCCCCTGGACAGGGGGGAACCTACGAGCAGTACTTC,CASSSPGQGGTYEQYF
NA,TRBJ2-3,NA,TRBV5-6,TGTGCCAGCAGCTTGGGGTCGACAGTCCTGCAGGGTACGCAGTATTTT,CASSLGSTVLQGTQYF
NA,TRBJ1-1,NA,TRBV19,TGTGCCAGTAGTAGATCCAGGGTACTGAACACTGAAGCTTTCTTT,CASSRSRVLNTEAFF
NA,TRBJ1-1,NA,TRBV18,TGTGCCAGCTCACTCAACCGGGACACGGCATGGGCTGAAGCTTTCTTT,CASSLNRDTAWAEAFF
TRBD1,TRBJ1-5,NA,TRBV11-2,TGTGCCAGCAGCACGGACAGGGGGAGCAATCAGCCCCAGCATTTT,CASSTDRGSNQPQHF
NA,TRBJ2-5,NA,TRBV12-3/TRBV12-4,TGTGCCAGCACTCTAGTCGGTCGGGAGACCCAGTACTTC,CASTLVGRETQYF
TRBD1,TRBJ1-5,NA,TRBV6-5,TGTGCCAGCGGAAGGGGGCAGAATCAGCCCCAGCATTTT,CASGRGQNQPQHF
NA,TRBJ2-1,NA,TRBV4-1,TGCGCCAGCAGCCAAGTACATACCAATGAGCAGTTCTTC,CASSQVHTNEQFF
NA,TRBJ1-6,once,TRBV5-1,TGCGCCAGCAGTGAAGGAGGCCTAAATTCACCCCTCCACTTT,CASSEGGLNSPLHF
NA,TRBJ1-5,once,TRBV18,TGTGCCAGCTCACCACCGGGGGAGGGACACAACGGCAATCAGCCCCAGCATTTT,CASSPPGEGHNGNQPQHF
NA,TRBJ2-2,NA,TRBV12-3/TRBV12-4,TGTGCCAGCAGAGAACGGGACGGGGAGCTGTTTTTT,CASRERDGELFF
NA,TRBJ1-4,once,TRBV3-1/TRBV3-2,TGTGCCAGCAGCCACCCACAGGGACCCTTTTTTTTT,CASSHPQGPFFF
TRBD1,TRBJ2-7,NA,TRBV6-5,TGTGCCAGCAGTTACGGAGGACAGGACTCCTACGAGCAGTACTTC,CASSYGGQDSYEQYF
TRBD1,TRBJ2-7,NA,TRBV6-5,TGTGCCAGCAGTTACTCCGTCCGGACAGGCTCCTACGAGCAGTACTTC,CASSYSVRTGSYEQYF
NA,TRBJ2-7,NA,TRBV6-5,TGTGCCGCCCAATGGGATCCGAGGAGCGAGCAGTACTTC,CAAQWDPRSEQYF
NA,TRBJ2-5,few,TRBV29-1,TGCAGCGTTGTACAGCAAGGGCGCCAAGAGACCCAGTACTTC,CSVVQQGRQETQYF
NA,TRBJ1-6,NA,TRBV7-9,TGTGCCAGCCTCAGGGATTCGAAGAATTCACCCCTCCACTTT,CASLRDSKNSPLHF
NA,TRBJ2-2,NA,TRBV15,TGTGCCACCAGCAGAGATAGAGGCAGGGAAGGGTACACCGGGGAGCTGTTTTTT,CATSRDRGREGYTGELFF
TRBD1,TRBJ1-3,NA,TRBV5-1,TGCGCCAGCAGCTGGCCGGGACAGGGGAGCCCTGGAAACACCATATATTTT,CASSWPGQGSPGNTIYF
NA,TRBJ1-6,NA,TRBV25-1,TGTGCCAGCAGTGACCGGGACGGAGCTTCACCCCTCCACTTT,CASSDRDGASPLHF
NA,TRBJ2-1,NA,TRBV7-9,TGTGCCAGCAGCCAATACGGGTCTCTCTCCAATGAGCAGTTCTTC,CASSQYGSLSNEQFF
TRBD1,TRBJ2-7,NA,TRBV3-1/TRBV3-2,TGTGCCAGCAGCCAAGATTGGGGGGGGACAGGGAACTACGAGCAGTACTTC,CASSQDWGGTGNYEQYF